These T cell receptor beta chains were read from a single sample in a study of T-cell reconstitution after alpha-beta-depleted transplantation in children. TCRdb analysed the PCR reads with MiXCR anew, one entry per CDR3 protein. The data contain approximately 400,000 distinct CDR3 sequences, about a tenth of them singletons. This material consisted of PBMCs from the stem cell graft donor, taken from the stem cell graft. The receptor source for this set is a human donor who donated a stem cell graft to a child with acute myeloid leukemia. Each CDR3 is given with its conserved first and last residue. D genes are given only for firm matches. The listing skips clone size in some rows; elsewhere it reads once, few, many or a size class.

clone_size: many; d_call: TRBD1; j_call: TRBJ1-5; v_call: TRBV29-1; cdr3_aa: CSAQGAGNQPQHF; cdr3_nt: TGCAGCGCTCAGGGGGCTGGCAATCAGCCCCAGCATTTT
clone_size: few; d_call: TRBD1; j_call: TRBJ2-7; v_call: TRBV3-1; cdr3_aa: CASSPRDREYEQYF; cdr3_nt: TGTGCCAGCAGCCCCCGGGACAGGGAATACGAGCAGTACTTC
clone_size: .; d_call: .; j_call: TRBJ1-5; v_call: TRBV6-2/TRBV6-3; cdr3_aa: CASSYSSPTEQPQHF; cdr3_nt: TGTGCCAGCAGTTACTCGAGTCCAACAGAGCAGCCCCAGCATTTT
clone_size: .; d_call: TRBD1; j_call: TRBJ1-2; v_call: TRBV29-1; cdr3_aa: CSVLRQGEGYGYTF; cdr3_nt: TGCAGCGTTCTCCGACAGGGGGAGGGCTATGGCTACACCTTC
clone_size: .; d_call: TRBD2; j_call: TRBJ2-1; v_call: TRBV5-1; cdr3_aa: CASSSRLAGDSQFF; cdr3_nt: TGCGCCAGCAGCTCCCGACTAGCGGGAGATTCGCAGTTCTTC
clone_size: .; d_call: TRBD1; j_call: TRBJ1-4; v_call: TRBV20-1; cdr3_aa: CSAKRPGTGYEKLFF; cdr3_nt: TGCAGTGCCAAACGTCCCGGGACAGGGTATGAAAAACTGTTTTTT
clone_size: few; d_call: TRBD2; j_call: TRBJ2-1; v_call: TRBV20-1; cdr3_aa: CSAEYPGLAGDYEQFF; cdr3_nt: TGCAGTGCTGAGTACCCGGGACTAGCGGGAGACTATGAGCAGTTCTTC
clone_size: many; d_call: .; j_call: TRBJ2-7; v_call: TRBV27; cdr3_aa: CASSLLGAPEGEQYF; cdr3_nt: TGTGCCAGCAGTTTATTAGGCGCACCGGAAGGTGAGCAGTACTTC
clone_size: .; d_call: TRBD2; j_call: TRBJ2-1; v_call: TRBV4-2; cdr3_aa: CASSQGLAGENEQFF; cdr3_nt: TGTGCCAGCAGCCAGGGGCTAGCGGGAGAAAATGAGCAGTTCTTC
clone_size: few; d_call: .; j_call: TRBJ1-5; v_call: TRBV3-1; cdr3_aa: CARGAPYSNQPQHF; cdr3_nt: TGTGCCAGAGGCGCACCGTATAGCAATCAGCCCCAGCATTTT
clone_size: .; d_call: TRBD2; j_call: TRBJ2-7; v_call: TRBV20-1; cdr3_aa: CSALPRGTSYEQYF; cdr3_nt: TGCAGTGCCCTACCGCGGGGGACCTCCTACGAGCAGTACTTC
clone_size: few; d_call: .; j_call: TRBJ2-2; v_call: TRBV18; cdr3_aa: CASSPLDSTGELFF; cdr3_nt: TGTGCCAGCTCACCACTGGACAGCACCGGGGAGCTGTTTTTT
clone_size: few; d_call: TRBD1; j_call: TRBJ2-7; v_call: TRBV6-1; cdr3_aa: CASSTGQTYEQYF; cdr3_nt: TGTGCCAGCAGCACGGGACAGACCTACGAGCAGTACTTC
clone_size: few; d_call: TRBD1; j_call: TRBJ1-2; v_call: TRBV5-1; cdr3_aa: CASGQGRSYGYTF; cdr3_nt: TGCGCCAGCGGACAGGGTAGGAGCTATGGCTACACCTTC
clone_size: .; d_call: .; j_call: TRBJ2-3; v_call: TRBV12-3/TRBV12-4; cdr3_aa: CASTEGGGTDTQYF; cdr3_nt: TGTGCCAGCACTGAAGGGGGAGGCACAGATACGCAGTATTTT
clone_size: few; d_call: .; j_call: TRBJ2-3; v_call: TRBV20-1; cdr3_aa: CSARVTGSYTDTQYF; cdr3_nt: TGCAGTGCTAGAGTGACCGGCTCCTACACAGATACGCAGTATTTT
clone_size: .; d_call: TRBD2; j_call: TRBJ2-1; v_call: TRBV4-1; cdr3_aa: CASSLSSGGDNEQFF; cdr3_nt: TGCGCCAGCAGTCTTTCAAGCGGGGGGGACAATGAGCAGTTCTTC
clone_size: .; d_call: TRBD1; j_call: TRBJ2-7; v_call: TRBV12-5; cdr3_aa: CASALTGTGDTYEQYF; cdr3_nt: TGTGCTAGTGCCCTTACCGGGACAGGAGACACCTACGAGCAGTACTTC
clone_size: few; d_call: .; j_call: TRBJ1-1; v_call: TRBV12-3/TRBV12-4; cdr3_aa: CASSSAHTASPEAFF; cdr3_nt: TGTGCCAGCAGTTCCGCACATACAGCTAGCCCTGAAGCTTTCTTT
clone_size: .; d_call: .; j_call: TRBJ2-6; v_call: TRBV28; cdr3_aa: CASNGGPGANVLTF; cdr3_nt: TGTGCCAGCAACGGAGGGCCTGGGGCCAACGTCCTGACTTTC
clone_size: .; d_call: TRBD2; j_call: TRBJ2-3; v_call: TRBV11-2; cdr3_aa: CASSPVRLATDTQYF; cdr3_nt: TGTGCCAGCAGCCCAGTCCGACTAGCGACAGATACGCAGTATTTT
clone_size: .; d_call: .; j_call: TRBJ1-5; v_call: TRBV27; cdr3_aa: CASFNQGNQPQHF; cdr3_nt: TGTGCCAGTTTTAATCAGGGGAACCAGCCCCAGCATTTT
clone_size: few; d_call: .; j_call: TRBJ2-1; v_call: TRBV5-1; cdr3_aa: CASSLASEAYNEQFF; cdr3_nt: TGCGCCAGCAGCTTGGCCTCAGAAGCCTACAATGAGCAGTTCTTC
clone_size: .; d_call: .; j_call: TRBJ2-4; v_call: TRBV27; cdr3_aa: CASSLTGRAKNIQYF; cdr3_nt: TGTGCCAGCAGTCTCACTGGGAGAGCCAAAAACATTCAGTACTTC
clone_size: .; d_call: .; j_call: TRBJ2-1; v_call: TRBV7-2; cdr3_aa: CASSLASTINEQFF; cdr3_nt: TGTGCCAGCAGCTTAGCGTCAACGATCAATGAGCAGTTCTTC
clone_size: few; d_call: .; j_call: TRBJ2-3; v_call: TRBV7-2; cdr3_aa: CASRSERVSTDTQYF; cdr3_nt: TGTGCCAGCAGGTCGGAGCGGGTTAGCACAGATACGCAGTATTTT
clone_size: few; d_call: TRBD2; j_call: TRBJ2-7; v_call: TRBV7-3; cdr3_aa: CASSPGSGGSYEQYF; cdr3_nt: TGTGCCAGCAGCCCCGGGTCGGGGGGCTCCTACGAGCAGTACTTC